Listed here is a single TCR beta chain. Its cognate antigen is unknown. The data originate from a study of identical twins. Study conclusions and caveats: Within monozygotic twins, out-of-frame TCR alpha sharing was underestimated by the models. The authors drew conclusions from cross-sectional statistical analysis rather than following the same donors. High-abundance cord blood beta clonotypes had fewer insertions; memory repertoires showed none.

V lost 10 bases, J lost 14 bases, and 15 bases lay in between. The CDR3 has 10 amino acids. Germline V gene data show CDR1 as MDHEN and CDR2 as SYDVKM. A universal primer binding site was introduced by template switching. The final cDNA contained unique molecular identifiers. Each CDR3 protein is one row after TCRdb ran MiXCR on the 5' RACE reads. The sample carries 200,000 to 250,000 distinct CDR3 sequences, around 8.1% recorded once. This sample was also put to use in a study of yellow fever vaccine responses in identical twins.

The sequence came from a woman aged 18-29 years in good health. The V call is TRBV28, the J call TRBJ2-1; weak D call: TRBD1 (5 bases). The sequenced sample consisted of memory (CD45RO+) T cells sorted from blood. The CDR3 loop is CATGQGSEFF. CDR3 sequence (DNA): TGTGCCACCGGGCAGGGTTCCGAGTTCTTC.